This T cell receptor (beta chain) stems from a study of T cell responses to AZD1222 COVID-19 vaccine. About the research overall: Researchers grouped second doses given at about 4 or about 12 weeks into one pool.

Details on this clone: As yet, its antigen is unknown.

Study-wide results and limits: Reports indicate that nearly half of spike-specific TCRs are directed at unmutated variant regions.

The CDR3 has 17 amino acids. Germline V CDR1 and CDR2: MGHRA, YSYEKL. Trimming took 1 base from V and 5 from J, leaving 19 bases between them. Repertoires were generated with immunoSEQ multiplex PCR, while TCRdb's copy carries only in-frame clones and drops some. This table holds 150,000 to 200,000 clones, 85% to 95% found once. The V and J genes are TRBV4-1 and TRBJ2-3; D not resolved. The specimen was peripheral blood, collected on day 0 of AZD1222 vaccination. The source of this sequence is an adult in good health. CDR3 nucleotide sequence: TGCGCCAGCAGCCAAGTCGGCGGACCGCGGATAAAAGATACGCAGTATTTT. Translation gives CASSQVGGPRIKDTQYF.